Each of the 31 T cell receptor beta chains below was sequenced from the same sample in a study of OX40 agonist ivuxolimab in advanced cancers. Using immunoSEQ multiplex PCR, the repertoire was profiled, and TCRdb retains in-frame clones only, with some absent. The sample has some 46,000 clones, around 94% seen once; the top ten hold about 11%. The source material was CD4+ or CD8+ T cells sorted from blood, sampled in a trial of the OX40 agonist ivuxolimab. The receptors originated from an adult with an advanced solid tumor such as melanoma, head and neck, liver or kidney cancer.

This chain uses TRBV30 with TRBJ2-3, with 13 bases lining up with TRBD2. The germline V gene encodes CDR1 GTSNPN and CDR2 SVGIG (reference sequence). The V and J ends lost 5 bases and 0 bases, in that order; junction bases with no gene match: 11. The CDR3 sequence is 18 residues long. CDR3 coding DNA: TGTGCCTGGGCGGGACTAGCGGGAAGATCCTCTAGCACAGATACGCAGTATTTT. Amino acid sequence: CAWAGLAGRSSSTDTQYF.

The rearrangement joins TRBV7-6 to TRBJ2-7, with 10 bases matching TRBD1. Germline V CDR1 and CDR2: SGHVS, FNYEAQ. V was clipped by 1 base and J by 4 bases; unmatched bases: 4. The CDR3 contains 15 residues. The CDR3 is CASSLGGTGVYEQYF. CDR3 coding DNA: TGTGCCAGCAGCTTAGGGGGGACAGGGGTGTACGAGCAGTACTTC.

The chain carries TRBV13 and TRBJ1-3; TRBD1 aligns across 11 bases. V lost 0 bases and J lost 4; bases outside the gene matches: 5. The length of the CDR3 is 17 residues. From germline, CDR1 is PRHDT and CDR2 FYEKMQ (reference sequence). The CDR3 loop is CASSLGRTGGLGNTIYF. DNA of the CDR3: TGTGCCAGCAGCTTAGGGAGGACAGGGGGCTTGGGAAACACCATATATTTT.

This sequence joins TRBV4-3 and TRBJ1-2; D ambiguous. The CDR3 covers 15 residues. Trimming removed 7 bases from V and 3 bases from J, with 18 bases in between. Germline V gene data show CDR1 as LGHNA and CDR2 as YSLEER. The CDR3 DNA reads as TGCGCCAGCAAATTTTTAGGGCCAGGCGACTATGGCTACACCTTC. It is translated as CASKFLGPGDYGYTF.

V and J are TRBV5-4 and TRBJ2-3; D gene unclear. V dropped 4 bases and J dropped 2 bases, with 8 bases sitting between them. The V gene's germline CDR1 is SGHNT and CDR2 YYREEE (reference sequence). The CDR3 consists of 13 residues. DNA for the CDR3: TGTGCCAGCAGCGTTCATGTCACAGATACGCAGTATTTT. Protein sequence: CASSVHVTDTQYF.

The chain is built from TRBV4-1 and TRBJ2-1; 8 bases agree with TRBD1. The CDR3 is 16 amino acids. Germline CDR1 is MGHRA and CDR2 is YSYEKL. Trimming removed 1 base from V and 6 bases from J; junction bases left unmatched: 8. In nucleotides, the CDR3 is TGCGCCAGCAGCCAAGTACCAGGGGGCTTAGGCAATGAGCAGTTCTTC. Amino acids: CASSQVPGGLGNEQFF.

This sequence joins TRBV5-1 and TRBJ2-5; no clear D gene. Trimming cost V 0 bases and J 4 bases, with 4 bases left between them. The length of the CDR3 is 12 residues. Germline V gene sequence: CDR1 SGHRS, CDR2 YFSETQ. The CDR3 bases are TGCGCCAGCAGCTTGGACGGAGAGACCCAGTACTTC. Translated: CASSLDGETQYF.

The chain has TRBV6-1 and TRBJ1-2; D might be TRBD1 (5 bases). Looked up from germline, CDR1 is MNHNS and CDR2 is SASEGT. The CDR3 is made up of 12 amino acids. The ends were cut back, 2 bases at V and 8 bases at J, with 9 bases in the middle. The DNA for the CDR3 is TGTGCCAGCAGTGAATGGGGGGACGGCTACACCTTC. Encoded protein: CASSEWGDGYTF.

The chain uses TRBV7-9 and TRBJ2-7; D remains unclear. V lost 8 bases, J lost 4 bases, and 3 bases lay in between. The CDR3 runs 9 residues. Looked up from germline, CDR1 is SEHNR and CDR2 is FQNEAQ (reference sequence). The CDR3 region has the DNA TGTGCCAGCGGTTACGAGCAGTACTTC. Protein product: CASGYEQYF.

The CDR3 sequence: CASSTSGRPYEQYF. The CDR3 DNA sequence: TGTGCCAGCAGTACGAGCGGGAGACCCTACGAGCAGTACTTC. The chain combines TRBV6-6 with TRBJ2-7; 8 bases are shared with TRBD2. Germline-derived CDR1 and CDR2 are MNHNY and SVGAGI (reference sequence). Trimming cost V 5 bases and J 2 bases; bases outside gene matches: 5. There are 14 residues in the CDR3.

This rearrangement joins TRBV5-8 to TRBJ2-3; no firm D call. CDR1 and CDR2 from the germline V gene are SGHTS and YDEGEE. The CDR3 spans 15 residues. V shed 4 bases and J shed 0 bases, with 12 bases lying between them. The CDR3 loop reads CASSPGGASTDTQYF. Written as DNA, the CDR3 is TGTGCCAGCAGCCCGGGCGGAGCTAGCACAGATACGCAGTATTTT.

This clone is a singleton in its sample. Written as DNA, the CDR3 is TGTGCCGGTAGTAGCGGGTACCAAGAGACCCAGTACTTC. This sequence encodes CAGSSGYQETQYF. The J gene is TRBJ2-5, the V gene TRBV7-6; TRBD2 matches 7 bases. The CDR3 is made up of 13 amino acids. Per the germline V gene, CDR1 is SGHVS and CDR2 is FNYEAQ. J lost 0 bases, V lost 11 bases, and 6 bases had no gene match.

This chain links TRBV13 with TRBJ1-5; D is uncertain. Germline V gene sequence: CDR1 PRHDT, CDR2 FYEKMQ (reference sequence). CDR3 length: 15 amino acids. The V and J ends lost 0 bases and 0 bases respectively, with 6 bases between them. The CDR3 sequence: CASSLGPASNQPQHF. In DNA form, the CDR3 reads TGTGCCAGCAGCTTAGGTCCAGCTAGCAATCAGCCCCAGCATTTT.

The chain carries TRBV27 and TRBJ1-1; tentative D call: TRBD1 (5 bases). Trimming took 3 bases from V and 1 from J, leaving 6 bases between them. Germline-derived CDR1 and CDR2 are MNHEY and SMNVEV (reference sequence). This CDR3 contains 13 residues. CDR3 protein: CASSFQGNTEAFF. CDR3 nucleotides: TGTGCCAGCAGTTTCCAGGGGAACACTGAAGCTTTCTTT.

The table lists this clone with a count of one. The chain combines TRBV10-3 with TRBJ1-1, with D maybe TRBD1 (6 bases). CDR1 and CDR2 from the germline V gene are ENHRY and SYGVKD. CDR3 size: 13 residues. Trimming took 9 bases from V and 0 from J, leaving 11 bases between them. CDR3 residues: CAMRDTVNTEAFF. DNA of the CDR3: TGTGCCATGAGGGACACCGTGAACACTGAAGCTTTCTTT.

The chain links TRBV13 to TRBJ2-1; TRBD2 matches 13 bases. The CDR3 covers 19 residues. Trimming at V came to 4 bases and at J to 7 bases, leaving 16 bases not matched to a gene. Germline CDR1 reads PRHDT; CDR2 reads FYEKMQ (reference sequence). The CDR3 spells CASSSRGPLAGGTGNEQFF. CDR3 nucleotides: TGTGCCAGCAGCTCCCGGGGGCCACTAGCGGGAGGGACGGGTAATGAGCAGTTCTTC.

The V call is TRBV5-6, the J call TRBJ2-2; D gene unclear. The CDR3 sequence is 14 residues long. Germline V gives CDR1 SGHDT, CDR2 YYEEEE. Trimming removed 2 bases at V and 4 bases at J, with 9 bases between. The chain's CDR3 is CASSLRHGTGELFF. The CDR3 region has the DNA TGTGCCAGCAGCTTAAGACACGGCACCGGGGAGCTGTTTTTT.

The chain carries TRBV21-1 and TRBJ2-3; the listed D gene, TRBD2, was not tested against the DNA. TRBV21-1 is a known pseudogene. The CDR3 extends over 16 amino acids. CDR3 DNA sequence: TGTGCCAGCAGCAAAGCTGCGGCGAGAAGCACAGATACGCAGTATTTT. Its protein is CASSKAAARSTDTQYF.

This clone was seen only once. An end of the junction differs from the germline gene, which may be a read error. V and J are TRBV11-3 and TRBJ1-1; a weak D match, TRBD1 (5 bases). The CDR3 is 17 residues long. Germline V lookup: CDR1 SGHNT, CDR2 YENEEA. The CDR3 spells CASTLRARVWANTEAFF. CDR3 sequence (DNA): TGTGCCAGCACCTTAAGGGCCAGGGTGTGGGCGAACACTGAAGCTTTCTTT.

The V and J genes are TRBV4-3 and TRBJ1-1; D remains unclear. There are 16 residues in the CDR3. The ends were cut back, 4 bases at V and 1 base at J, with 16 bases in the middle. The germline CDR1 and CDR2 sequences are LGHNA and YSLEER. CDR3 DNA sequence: TGCGCCAGCAGCCTACTAGGCCGGACGGCGAACACTGAAGCTTTCTTT. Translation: CASSLLGRTANTEAFF.

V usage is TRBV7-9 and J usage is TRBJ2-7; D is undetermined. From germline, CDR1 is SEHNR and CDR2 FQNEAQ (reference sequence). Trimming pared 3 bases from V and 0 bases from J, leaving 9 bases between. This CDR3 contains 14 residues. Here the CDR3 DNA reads TGTGCCAGCAGCTTTAGTCAACCCTCCTACGAGCAGTACTTC. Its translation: CASSFSQPSYEQYF.

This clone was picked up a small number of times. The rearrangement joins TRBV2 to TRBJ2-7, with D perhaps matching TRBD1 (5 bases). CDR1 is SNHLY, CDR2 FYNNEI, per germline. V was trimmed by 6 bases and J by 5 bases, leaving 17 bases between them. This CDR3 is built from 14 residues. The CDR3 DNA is TGTGCCAGCAGATGGACACTCCAAAGGCACGAGCAGTACTTC. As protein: CASRWTLQRHEQYF.

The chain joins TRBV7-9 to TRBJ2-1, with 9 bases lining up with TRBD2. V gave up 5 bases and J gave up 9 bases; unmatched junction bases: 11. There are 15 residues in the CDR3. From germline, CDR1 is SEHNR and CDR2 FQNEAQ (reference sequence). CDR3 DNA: TGTGCCAGCAGCCTTCTGGGACTAGCAGTCGGTGAGCAGTTCTTC. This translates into CASSLLGLAVGEQFF. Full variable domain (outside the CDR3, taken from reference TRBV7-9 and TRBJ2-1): DTGVSQNPRHKITKRGQNVTFRCDPISEHNRLYWYRQTLGQGPEFLTYFQNEAQLEKSRLLSDRFSAERPKGSFSTLEIQRTEQGDSAMYLCASSLLGLAVGEQFFGPGTRLTVL.

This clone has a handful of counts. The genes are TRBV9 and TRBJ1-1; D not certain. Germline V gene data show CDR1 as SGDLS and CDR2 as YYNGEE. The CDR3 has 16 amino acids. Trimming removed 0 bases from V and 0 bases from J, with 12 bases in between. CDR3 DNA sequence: TGTGCCAGCAGCGTAGAAGGCGGGCTAATGAACACTGAAGCTTTCTTT. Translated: CASSVEGGLMNTEAFF. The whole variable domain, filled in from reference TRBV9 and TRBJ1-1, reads DSGVTQTPKHLITATGQRVTLRCSPRSGDLSVYWYQQSLDQGLQFLIQYYNGEERAKGNILERFSAQQFPDLHSELNLSSLELGDSALYFCASSVEGGLMNTEAFFGQGTRLTVV.

The CDR3 nucleotides are TGTGCCAGCAGCTTAATTTTAGCGGGAGCCGAGCAGTACTTC. It encodes CASSLILAGAEQYF. The chain uses TRBV13 and TRBJ2-7, with TRBD2 matching 9 bases. The CDR3 totals 14 residues. Germline CDR1 PRHDT, CDR2 FYEKMQ (reference sequence). J was trimmed by 6 bases and V by 2 bases; bases with no gene match: 5. The whole variable domain, filled in from reference TRBV13 and TRBJ2-7, reads AAGVIQSPRHLIKEKRETATLKCYPIPRHDTVYWYQQGPGQDPQFLISFYEKMQSDKGSIPDRFSAQQFSDYHSELNMSSLELGDSALYFCASSLILAGAEQYFGPGTRLTVT.

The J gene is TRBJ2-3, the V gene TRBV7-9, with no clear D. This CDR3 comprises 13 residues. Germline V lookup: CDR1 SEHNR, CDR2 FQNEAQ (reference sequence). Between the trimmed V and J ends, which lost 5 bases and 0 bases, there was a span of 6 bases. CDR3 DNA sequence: TGTGCCAGCAGCCAACATAGCACAGATACGCAGTATTTT. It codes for CASSQHSTDTQYF.

CDR3 sequence (DNA): TGTGCCAGCAGCCCGGTCTCTGGGAGGGTGGATGGGTATAGCACAGATACGCAGTATTTT. This gives the protein CASSPVSGRVDGYSTDTQYF. The chain has TRBV7-3 and TRBJ2-3; TRBD2 matches at 7 bases. The CDR3 is 20 amino acids. J lost 0 bases, V lost 5 bases, and 20 bases had no gene match. Germline V gene sequence: CDR1 SGHTA, CDR2 FQGTGA. The whole variable domain, filled in from reference TRBV7-3 and TRBJ2-3, reads GAGVSQTPSNKVTEKGKYVELRCDPISGHTALYWYRQSLGQGPEFLIYFQGTGAADDSGLPNDRFFAVRPEGSVSTLKIQRTERGDSAVYLCASSPVSGRVDGYSTDTQYFGPGTRLTVL.

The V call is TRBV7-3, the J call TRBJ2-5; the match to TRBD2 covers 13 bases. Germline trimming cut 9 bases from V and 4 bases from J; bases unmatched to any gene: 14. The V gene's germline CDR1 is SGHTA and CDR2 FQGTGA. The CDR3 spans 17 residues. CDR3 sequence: CARGGGLAGYRRETQYF. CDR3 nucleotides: TGTGCCAGGGGTGGGGGACTAGCGGGATATCGGCGAGAGACCCAGTACTTC.

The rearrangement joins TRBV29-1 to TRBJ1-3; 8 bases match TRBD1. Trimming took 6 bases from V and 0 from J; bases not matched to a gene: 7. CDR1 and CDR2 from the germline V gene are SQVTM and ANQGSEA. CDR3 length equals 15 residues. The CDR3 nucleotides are TGCAGCGTCACCGGGACAGGAAGCTCTGGAAACACCATATATTTT. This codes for CSVTGTGSSGNTIYF.

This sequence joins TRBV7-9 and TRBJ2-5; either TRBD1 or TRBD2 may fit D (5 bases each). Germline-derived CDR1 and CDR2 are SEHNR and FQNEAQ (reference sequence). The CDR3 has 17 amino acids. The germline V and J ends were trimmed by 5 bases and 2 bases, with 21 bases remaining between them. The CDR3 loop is CASSSYARGVWQETQYF. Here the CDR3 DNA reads TGTGCCAGCAGCAGTTACGCCAGAGGGGTTTGGCAAGAGACCCAGTACTTC.

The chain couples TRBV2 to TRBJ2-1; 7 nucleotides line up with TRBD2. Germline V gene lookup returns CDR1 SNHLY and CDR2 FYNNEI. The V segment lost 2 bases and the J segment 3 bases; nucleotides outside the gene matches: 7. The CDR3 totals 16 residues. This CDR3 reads CASSEYPAGIYNEQFF. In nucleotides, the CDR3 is TGTGCCAGCAGTGAATATCCAGCGGGGATCTACAATGAGCAGTTCTTC.